This T cell receptor (beta chain) was sequenced in a study of CD8 T cells in Susac syndrome (dated by TCRdb to the late 2010s). Background on the whole study: Whether CD8+ T cell activation and differentiation in Susac syndrome was antigen driven was tested using repertoire sequencing. CD8+ T cell repertoire clonality was compared between fewer than 13 healthy donors, approximately 14 Susac syndrome patients and 15 multiple sclerosis patients. Broader findings and caveats from the paper: The study acknowledged that relatively few individuals were included in the TCR sequencing and HLA analysis.

Only one count was recorded for this clonotype. No cognate antigen has been identified for it. The record has no base qualities; no much larger clone is one base away. A read on its own is weak evidence. RNA was extracted with the RNeasy kit and about 0.5 to 1 ug was reverse transcribed using random hexamers. TCR beta CDR3 regions were amplified with the immunoSEQ multiplex PCR assay covering 54 Vbeta and 13 Jbeta segments. Bias from PCR amplification was corrected by using a synthetic template baseline for primer optimization and for computational correction. The study's own analysis went as follows. Reads were assigned to V, D and J genes according to IMGT and analyzed in immunoSEQ Analyzer, with only productive sequences retained. Clonality was computed as one minus Shannon entropy normalized by log2 of the number of productive unique sequences. For each patient and control, public and private clones were evaluated within the 100 most prevalent clones. Clones were defined as Susac-specific if absent from the healthy and MS cohorts, from 1052 published viral clones and from other ImmuneACCESS disease sequences. TCRdb trimmed public reads at Q25 via fastp, called clones via MiXCR and kept in-frame beta chains. Here each entry gathers all rows of one CDR3 protein and keeps the most common genes and DNA. The V and J calls reflect TCRdb's pipeline rather than the authors' work. The sample has about 290,000 distinct CDR3 sequences on record, 65% to 90% of them singletons. The ten largest clones represent 0.21% of the sample.

Peripheral blood CD8+ and CD4+ T cells from healthy donors, Susac syndrome patients and multiple sclerosis patients were profiled using high-throughput TCR beta sequencing. Treatment-naive patients with stable or active relapsing-remitting disease fulfilling revised McDonald criteria were used as multiple sclerosis controls. Bulk CD8+ and CD4+ T cells were purified by magnetic negative isolation, while CD8+ TEMRA cells were enriched using FACS. Blood was drawn into EDTA tubes, processed within 24 hours, and PBMCs were isolated by density gradient centrifugation. PBMCs intended for TCR sequencing were cryopreserved in liquid nitrogen and thawed later in a water bath at 37 degrees C. Purity of sorted or isolated CD4+, CD8+ and CD8+ TEMRA cells was at least 90%. The source is a human donor with multiple sclerosis. Sequenced input: CD8+ T cells from PBMCs.

CDR3 region: CASSYERQVTYEQYF. Here is the DNA: TGTGCCAGCAGTTACGAAAGACAGGTCACCTACGAGCAGTACTTC. Recombination joined TRBV5-6 with TRBJ2-7; TRBD1 is possibly the D segment (6 matching bases). The V end loses 5 bases and the J end loses 2 bases, and a stretch of 17 bases separates them. CDR1 and CDR2 are drawn from the germline V gene: SGHDT, YYEEEE. The CDR3 measures 15 amino acids from cysteine to phenylalanine. Only the CDR3 portion is preserved as DNA: 45 bases, with reading frame beginning at the first base.